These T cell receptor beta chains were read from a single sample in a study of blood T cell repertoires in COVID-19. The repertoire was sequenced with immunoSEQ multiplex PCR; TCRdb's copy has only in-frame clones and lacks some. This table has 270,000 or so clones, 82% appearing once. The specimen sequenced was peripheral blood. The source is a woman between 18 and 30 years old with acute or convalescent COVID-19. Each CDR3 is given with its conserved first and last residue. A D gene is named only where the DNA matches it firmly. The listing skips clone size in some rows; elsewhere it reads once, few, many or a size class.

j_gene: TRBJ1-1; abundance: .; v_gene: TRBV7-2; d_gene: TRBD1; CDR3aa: CASSSQGQGSTEAFF; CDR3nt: TGTGCCAGCAGCTCTCAAGGACAGGGGAGCACTGAAGCTTTCTTT
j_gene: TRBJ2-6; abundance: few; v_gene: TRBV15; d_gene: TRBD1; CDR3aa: CATSRSIGGLSGANVLTF; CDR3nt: TGTGCCACCAGCAGGTCTATAGGGGGCTTATCTGGGGCCAACGTCCTGACTTTC
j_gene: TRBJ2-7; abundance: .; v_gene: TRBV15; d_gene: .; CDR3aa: CATILADYEQYF; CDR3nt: TGTGCCACCATTCTGGCGGACTACGAGCAGTACTTC
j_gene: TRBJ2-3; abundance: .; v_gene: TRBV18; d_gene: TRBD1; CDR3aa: CASSPLGQGSTDTQYF; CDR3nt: TGTGCCAGCTCACCATTGGGACAGGGTTCCACAGATACGCAGTATTTT
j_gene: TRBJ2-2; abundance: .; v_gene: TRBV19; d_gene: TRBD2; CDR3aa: CASSPDPGGTGELFF; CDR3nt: TGTGCCAGTAGTCCCGACCCGGGGGGCACCGGGGAGCTGTTTTTT
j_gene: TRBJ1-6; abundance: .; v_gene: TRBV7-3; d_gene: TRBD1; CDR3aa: CASSSGTGGSPLHF; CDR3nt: TGTGCCAGCAGCTCCGGGACAGGGGGCTCACCCCTCCACTTT
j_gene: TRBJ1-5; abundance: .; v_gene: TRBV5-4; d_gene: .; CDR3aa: CASSWGPPTDNQPQHF; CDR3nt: TGTGCCAGCAGCTGGGGCCCTCCAACCGACAATCAGCCCCAGCATTTT
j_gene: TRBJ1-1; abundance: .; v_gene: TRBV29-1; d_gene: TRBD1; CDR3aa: CSARTGVGAFF; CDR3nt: TGCAGCGCCCGGACAGGGGTTGGGGCTTTCTTT
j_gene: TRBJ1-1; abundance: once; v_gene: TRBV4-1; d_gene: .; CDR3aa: CASSFFGGGTNTEAFF; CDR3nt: TGCGCCAGCAGTTTCTTCGGCGGGGGGACGAACACTGAAGCTTTCTTT
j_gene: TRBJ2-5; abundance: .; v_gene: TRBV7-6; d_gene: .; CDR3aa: CASRPTGGRRETQYF; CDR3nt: TGTGCCAGCAGGCCGACCGGGGGGCGCCGGGAGACCCAGTACTTC
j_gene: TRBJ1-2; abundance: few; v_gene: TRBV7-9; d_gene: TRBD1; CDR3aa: CASSLGTGNLGYTF; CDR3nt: TGTGCCAGCAGCCTTGGGACAGGGAACCTTGGCTACACCTTC
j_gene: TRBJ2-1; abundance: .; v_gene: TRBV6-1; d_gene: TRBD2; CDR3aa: CASSENLAAYNEQFF; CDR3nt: TGTGCCAGCAGTGAAAATCTAGCGGCCTACAATGAGCAGTTCTTC
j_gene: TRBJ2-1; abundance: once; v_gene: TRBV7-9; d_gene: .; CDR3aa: CASSPTLEEQFF; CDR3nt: TGTGCCAGCAGCCCTACCTTAGAGGAGCAGTTCTTC
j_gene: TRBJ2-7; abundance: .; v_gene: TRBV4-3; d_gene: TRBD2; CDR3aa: CASSQHRGLAGGEQYF; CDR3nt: TGCGCCAGCAGCCAACATCGTGGACTAGCGGGGGGTGAGCAGTACTTC
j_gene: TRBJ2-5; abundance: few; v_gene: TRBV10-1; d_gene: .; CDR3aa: CASSRGKETQYF; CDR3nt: TGCGCCAGCAGTCGGGGGAAAGAGACCCAGTACTTC
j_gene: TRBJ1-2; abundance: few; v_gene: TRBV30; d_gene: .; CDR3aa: CASLGGKLPTYGYTF; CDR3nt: TGTGCCTCCCTGGGGGGTAAATTGCCAACCTATGGCTACACCTTC
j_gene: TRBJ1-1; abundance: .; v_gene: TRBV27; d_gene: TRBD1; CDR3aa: CASSGQGAPEAFF; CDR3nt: TGTGCCAGCAGCGGACAGGGGGCACCTGAAGCTTTCTTT
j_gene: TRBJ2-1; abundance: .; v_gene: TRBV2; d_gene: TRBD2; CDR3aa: CASGREGRDEQFF; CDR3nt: TGTGCCAGTGGACGGGAGGGCCGCGATGAGCAGTTCTTC
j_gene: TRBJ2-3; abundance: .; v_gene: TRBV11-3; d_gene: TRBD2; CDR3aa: CASSRRGDTDTQYF; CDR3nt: TGTGCCAGCAGCCGCCGGGGGGACACAGATACGCAGTATTTT
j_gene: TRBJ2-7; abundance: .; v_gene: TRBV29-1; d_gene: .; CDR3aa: CSVRGARLNSYEQYF; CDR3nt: TGCAGCGTTAGGGGCGCCCGATTAAACTCCTACGAGCAGTACTTC
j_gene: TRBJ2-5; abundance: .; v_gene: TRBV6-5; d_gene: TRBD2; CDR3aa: CASTLAEQETQYF; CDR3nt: TGTGCCAGCACCCTAGCGGAACAAGAGACCCAGTACTTC
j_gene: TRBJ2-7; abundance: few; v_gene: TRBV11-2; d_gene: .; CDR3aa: CASTWRLGQYYEQYF; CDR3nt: TGTGCCAGCACCTGGCGGCTCGGACAGTACTACGAGCAGTACTTC